Below are 26 T cell receptor beta chains sequenced from a single sample in a study of T-cell memory formation after mild COVID-19. TCRdb re-analysed the 5' RACE reads in MiXCR, keeping a single row per CDR3 protein. The sample holds approximately 440,000 distinct CDR3 sequences, around 20% seen once. Sample: PBMCs or a T cell subset sorted from them (not recorded which). These receptors were obtained from an adult woman who had mild COVID-19 (a few samples of this study predate the infection). Cell type and time point are not known.

This clonotype came up many times. V is TRBV3-1 and J is TRBJ2-1; TRBD1 is a possible D gene (5 bases). This CDR3 contains 16 residues. Trimming left V 5 bases short and J 5 bases short, with 19 bases between. Germline CDR1 is LGHDT and CDR2 is YNNKEL (reference sequence). The CDR3 DNA reads TGTGCCAGCAGCGCCACGGGCTCTCTGGGGCACAATGAGCAGTTCTTC. Translating gives CASSATGSLGHNEQFF.

This rearrangement joins TRBV9 to TRBJ2-5; 9 bases agree with TRBD1. Germline CDR1 reads SGDLS; CDR2 reads YYNGEE. This CDR3 spans 14 amino acids. V dropped 4 bases and J dropped 5; count of bases not matched to a gene: 6. The CDR3 coding sequence is TGTGCCAGCAGCCAAGGGACAGGGAAGGAGACCCAGTACTTC. It specifies CASSQGTGKETQYF.

This chain joins TRBV7-9 and TRBJ2-7, with D uncertain. Trimming took off 4 bases at V and 6 bases at J, with 31 bases between the two ends. CDR1 SEHNR and CDR2 FQNEAQ come from the germline V gene (reference sequence). This CDR3 has 19 amino acids. The CDR3 DNA reads as TGTGCCAGCAGCTCCCTTAAGGGCAGTTCAAGACCACGGATTGGCGAGCAGTACTTC. Translation: CASSSLKGSSRPRIGEQYF. The entire variable domain, with the rest obtained from reference TRBV7-9 and TRBJ2-7, is as follows: DTGVSQNPRHKITKRGQNVTFRCDPISEHNRLYWYRQTLGQGPEFLTYFQNEAQLEKSRLLSDRFSAERPKGSFSTLEIQRTEQGDSAMYLCASSSLKGSSRPRIGEQYFGPGTRLTVT.

This clonotype showed up just a few times. V gene TRBV9 combines with J gene TRBJ2-7, with D possibly being TRBD2 (6 bases). The CDR3 spans 13 residues. Trimming took 3 bases from V and 3 from J, leaving 10 bases between them. Germline V gene data show CDR1 as SGDLS and CDR2 as YYNGEE. CDR3 in amino acids: CASSAGLNYEQYF. CDR3 sequence (DNA): TGTGCCAGCAGCGCCGGACTAAACTACGAGCAGTACTTC.

J is TRBJ2-1 and V is TRBV27; TRBD1 might be the D (6 bases). Germline V gene data show CDR1 as MNHEY and CDR2 as SMNVEV (reference sequence). The CDR3 covers 16 residues. V was shortened by 6 bases and J by 2 bases, with 17 bases between the two germline ends. The CDR3 region has the DNA TGTGCCAGCAGCGATATACAGGGAGTCCCCTACAATGAGCAGTTCTTC. It translates to CASSDIQGVPYNEQFF.

The V gene is TRBV7-9, the J gene TRBJ1-2, with D maybe TRBD1 (6 bases). Germline V gives CDR1 SEHNR, CDR2 FQNEAQ (reference sequence). With 5 bases removed from V and 4 bases from J, the gap between germline ends came to 11 bases. CDR3 size: 13 residues. CDR3 in amino acids: CASSPGQRYGYTF. The DNA for the CDR3 is TGTGCCAGCAGCCCCGGACAGCGCTATGGCTACACCTTC.

This chain uses TRBV28 with TRBJ2-7; D tentatively reads TRBD1 or TRBD2 (5 bases each). V lost 3 bases to trimming and J lost 2 bases, with 11 bases between them. Germline CDR1 reads MDHEN; CDR2 reads SYDVKM. The CDR3 is 14 residues long. CDR3 nucleotides: TGTGCCAGCAGTTTGGGGACCCAAGCCTACGAGCAGTACTTC. Translating gives CASSLGTQAYEQYF.

The J gene is TRBJ2-7, the V gene TRBV2; D call uncertain. Looked up from germline, CDR1 is SNHLY and CDR2 is FYNNEI. Trimming pared 4 bases from V and 0 bases from J, leaving 10 bases between. CDR3 length equals 14 residues. The CDR3 protein is CASSGPTGSYEQYF. The CDR3 region has the DNA TGTGCCAGCAGTGGACCGACGGGCTCCTACGAGCAGTACTTC.

The rearrangement links TRBV12-3 or TRBV12-4 to TRBJ1-6, with D possibly matching TRBD1 (6 bases). Trimming took off 3 bases at V and 9 bases at J, with 15 bases between the two ends. CDR3 size: 15 residues. Here the CDR3 DNA reads TGTGCCAGCAGTTTTGGACAGAACTCTGGTTCACCCCTCCACTTT. Its translation is CASSFGQNSGSPLHF.

The chain joins TRBV30 to TRBJ1-1, with a weak D call TRBD1 (5 bases). This CDR3 has 13 amino acids. Germline V gene lookup returns CDR1 GTSNPN and CDR2 SVGIG (reference sequence). V lost 2 bases and J 6 bases, leaving 13 bases between the germline ends. The CDR3 here is CAWSPLLGAEAFF. The DNA for the CDR3 is TGTGCCTGGAGTCCCCTCTTGGGGGCTGAAGCTTTCTTT.

The CDR3: CATRRAGEWNEQFF. CDR3 nucleotides: TGTGCCACTCGTCGAGCGGGAGAATGGAATGAGCAGTTCTTC. The chain has TRBV7-9 and TRBJ2-1; 8 bases align to TRBD2. The CDR3 totals 14 residues. V lost 10 bases, J lost 7 bases, and 12 bases stayed unmatched. Per the germline V gene, CDR1 is SEHNR and CDR2 is FQNEAQ (reference sequence).

A few counts support this clonotype. The chain joins TRBV6-6 to TRBJ1-5; no clear D. Germline CDR1 and CDR2: MNHNY and SVGAGI (reference sequence). The CDR3 is made up of 13 amino acids. V was clipped by 6 bases and J by 2 bases, with 8 bases between them. CDR3 sequence reads: CASRPGGNQPQHF. CDR3 DNA: TGTGCCAGCAGACCGGGTGGCAATCAGCCCCAGCATTTT.

This clonotype was detected a few times. V and J are TRBV12-3 or TRBV12-4 and TRBJ1-1, with D tentatively TRBD1 (6 bases). This CDR3 is 15 amino acids long. Trimming took off 3 bases at V and 5 bases at J, with 16 bases between the two ends. CDR3 coding DNA: TGTGCCAGCAGTTTTTCCGGGGGCCGGAGGACTGAAGCTTTCTTT. This encodes CASSFSGGRRTEAFF.

This CDR3 reads CATSRDSGGSLHF. As DNA, the CDR3 is TGTGCCACCAGCAGAGATAGTGGAGGGTCCCTCCACTTT. This sequence joins TRBV15 and TRBJ1-6; D is uncertain. Germline V lookup: CDR1 LNHNV, CDR2 YYDKDF (reference sequence). The CDR3 extends over 13 amino acids. Trimming stripped 0 bases from V and 14 bases from J, with 11 bases between.

The gene calls are TRBV18 and TRBJ2-4, with 9 bases that match TRBD2. Germline loops: CDR1 KGHSH, CDR2 LQKENI. The CDR3 contains 18 residues. The ends lost 3 bases at V and 8 bases at J; junction bases unmatched: 17. This chain's CDR3 is CASSPSVSAGGGGYIQYF. CDR3 DNA: TGTGCCAGCTCACCCTCCGTCTCAGCGGGGGGAGGCGGATACATTCAGTACTTC.

The rearrangement links TRBV6-6 to TRBJ1-4, with 8 bases fitting TRBD1. Germline V gene data show CDR1 as MNHNY and CDR2 as SVGAGI (reference sequence). The CDR3 sequence is 20 residues long. The V and J ends lost 0 bases and 0 bases, in that order; junction bases with no gene match: 12. The CDR3 DNA sequence: TGTGCCAGCAGTTACTCGATAGGTCGGACAGGGACTGCAACTAATGAAAAACTGTTTTTT. Translating it yields CASSYSIGRTGTATNEKLFF.

This clonotype was counted ten times or more. This chain connects TRBV5-1 to TRBJ2-1, with TRBD1 matching over 9 bases. This CDR3 has 14 residues. J gave up 7 bases and V 3 bases, and 5 bases lay outside the gene matches. The germline V gene encodes CDR1 SGHRS and CDR2 YFSETQ. CDR3 region: CASSSPDRGNEQFF. The CDR3 DNA sequence: TGCGCCAGCAGCTCACCGGACAGGGGTAATGAGCAGTTCTTC.

There are a few counts of this clonotype. The CDR3 protein is CASSPGTSLGEQYF. In DNA form, the CDR3 reads TGCGCCAGCAGCCCTGGGACATCCCTGGGGGAGCAGTACTTC. The chain joins TRBV5-1 to TRBJ2-7, with a tentative D call TRBD1 (6 bases). Germline V gives CDR1 SGHRS, CDR2 YFSETQ. Trimming stripped 4 bases from V and 7 bases from J, with 18 bases between. The CDR3 sequence is 14 residues long.

J is TRBJ2-5 and V is TRBV6-2 or TRBV6-3, with D tentatively TRBD1 (6 bases). CDR1 and CDR2 (germline): MNHEY, SVGEGT. This CDR3 has 14 amino acids. V lost 6 bases and J lost 5, with 16 bases in between. The CDR3 loop reads CASSLQGSRETQYF. The CDR3 coding sequence is TGTGCCAGCAGCCTGCAGGGGTCTCGGGAGACCCAGTACTTC.

This clonotype has a handful of counts. The chain joins TRBV27 to TRBJ1-4; 11 nucleotides line up with TRBD1. With 5 bases clipped from V and 8 bases from J, the junction kept 7 bases outside the gene matches. The CDR3 spans 15 residues. Germline V gene data show CDR1 as MNHEY and CDR2 as SMNVEV (reference sequence). The DNA of the CDR3 is TGTGCCAGCAGTCTTGGGACAGGGGGTTCCGAAAAACTGTTTTTT. Its translation: CASSLGTGGSEKLFF.

In its sample, this clonotype was seen a few times. This sequence joins TRBV9 and TRBJ2-7; possibly TRBD1 or TRBD2 for D (6 bases each). Germline V CDR1 and CDR2: SGDLS, YYNGEE. Trimming took off 4 bases at V and 4 bases at J, with 18 bases between the two ends. CDR3 length: 15 residues. CDR3 in amino acids: CASSRGAGGGYEQYF. For the CDR3, the DNA is TGTGCCAGCAGCCGTGGGGCCGGGGGCGGTTACGAGCAGTACTTC.

This clonotype has a handful of counts. The chain is built from TRBV24-1 and TRBJ2-5; the D is unclear. The germline V and J ends were trimmed by 0 bases and 3 bases, with 10 bases remaining between them. The CDR3 spans 15 residues. Germline V lookup: CDR1 KGHDR, CDR2 SFDVKD. The CDR3 spells CATSDLRLNKETQYF. CDR3 in DNA: TGTGCCACCAGTGATTTGCGCCTGAACAAAGAGACCCAGTACTTC.

This sequence joins TRBV7-9 and TRBJ1-2; TRBD1 might be the D (5 bases). This CDR3 comprises 15 residues. V was trimmed by 4 bases and J by 3 bases, leaving 15 bases between them. Looked up from germline, CDR1 is SEHNR and CDR2 is FQNEAQ (reference sequence). The CDR3 here is CASSSAPRGYYGYTF. CDR3 nucleotide sequence: TGTGCCAGCAGCTCGGCCCCCCGGGGCTACTATGGCTACACCTTC.

This clonotype was found a few times. J is TRBJ2-7 and V is TRBV20-1; no reliable D call. Germline lookup yields CDR1 DFQATT and CDR2 SNEGSKA (reference sequence). Trimming took off 1 base at V and 11 bases at J, with 18 bases between the two ends. The CDR3 has 13 residues. CDR3 protein: CSARAVSTRTEYF. CDR3 nucleotides: TGCAGTGCTAGAGCCGTGTCGACCCGGACCGAGTACTTC.

This clonotype was found a few times. The chain carries TRBV7-9 and TRBJ2-3; D tentatively reads TRBD1 or TRBD2 (5 bases each). Between the trimmed V and J ends, which lost 1 base and 2 bases, there was a span of 7 bases. The CDR3 is 14 residues long. The germline V gene encodes CDR1 SEHNR and CDR2 FQNEAQ (reference sequence). CDR3 in amino acids: CASSLGDDTDTQYF. The CDR3 coding sequence is TGTGCCAGCAGCTTAGGGGACGACACAGATACGCAGTATTTT.

This clonotype was detected ten times or more. V gene TRBV4-1 combines with J gene TRBJ2-3; either TRBD1 or TRBD2 may supply D (5 bases each). The CDR3 length is 15 residues. Trimming removed 4 bases at V and 2 bases at J, with 13 bases between. Per germline, CDR1 MGHRA and CDR2 YSYEKL. Here the CDR3 reads CASSLSGPVTDTQYF. In DNA form, the CDR3 reads TGCGCCAGCAGCCTCTCGGGACCGGTCACAGATACGCAGTATTTT.